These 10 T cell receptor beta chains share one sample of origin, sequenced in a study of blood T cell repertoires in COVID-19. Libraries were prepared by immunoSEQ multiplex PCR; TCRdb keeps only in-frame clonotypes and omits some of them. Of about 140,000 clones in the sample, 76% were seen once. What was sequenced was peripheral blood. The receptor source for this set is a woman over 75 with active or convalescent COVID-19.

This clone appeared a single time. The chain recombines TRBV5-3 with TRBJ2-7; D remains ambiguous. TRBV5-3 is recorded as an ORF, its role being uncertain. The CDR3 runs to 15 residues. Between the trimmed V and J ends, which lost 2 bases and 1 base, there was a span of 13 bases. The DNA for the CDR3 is TGTGCCAGAAGCTTTGACTCAGAGTTTTCCTACGAGCAGTACTTC. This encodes CARSFDSEFSYEQYF.

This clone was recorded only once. CDR3 nucleotides: TGTGCCAGCAGCCTGGAGGACAGGGCGGACACTGAAGCTTTCTTT. It is translated as CASSLEDRADTEAFF. This rearrangement joins TRBV4-2 to TRBJ1-1; 8 nucleotides agree with TRBD1. Per the germline V gene, CDR1 is LGHNA and CDR2 is YNFKEQ. The CDR3 length is 15 residues. After removal of 4 bases from V and 3 bases from J, the junction contained 7 bases not matched to a gene.

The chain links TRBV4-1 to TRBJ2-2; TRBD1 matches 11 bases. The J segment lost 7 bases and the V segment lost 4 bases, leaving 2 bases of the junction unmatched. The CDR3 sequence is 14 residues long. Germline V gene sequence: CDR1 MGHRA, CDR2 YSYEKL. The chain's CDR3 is CASSRDRGDGELFF. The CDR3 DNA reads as TGCGCCAGCAGCCGGGACAGGGGGGACGGGGAGCTGTTTTTT.

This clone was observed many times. The CDR3 DNA sequence: TGTGCCAGCAAAGCAGGGGAGTGGGGCTACACCTTC. Translating gives CASKAGEWGYTF. The chain has TRBV2 and TRBJ1-2, with TRBD1 as a possible D gene (6 bases). This CDR3 region has 12 residues. V lost 7 bases to trimming and J lost 8 bases, with 14 bases between them. Per the germline V gene, CDR1 is SNHLY and CDR2 is FYNNEI.

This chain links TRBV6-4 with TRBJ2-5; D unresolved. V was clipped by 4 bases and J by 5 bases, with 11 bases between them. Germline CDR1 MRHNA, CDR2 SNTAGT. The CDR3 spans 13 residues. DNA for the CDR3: TGTGCCAGCAGTGTTGCCCCGAGGGAGACCCAGTACTTC. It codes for CASSVAPRETQYF.

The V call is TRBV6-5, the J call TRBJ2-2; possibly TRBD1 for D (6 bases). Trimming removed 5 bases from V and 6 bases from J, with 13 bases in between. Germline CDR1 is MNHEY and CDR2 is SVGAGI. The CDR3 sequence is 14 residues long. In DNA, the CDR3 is TGTGCCAGCAGTCCTACATGGGGGCCCGGGGAGCTGTTTTTT. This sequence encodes CASSPTWGPGELFF.

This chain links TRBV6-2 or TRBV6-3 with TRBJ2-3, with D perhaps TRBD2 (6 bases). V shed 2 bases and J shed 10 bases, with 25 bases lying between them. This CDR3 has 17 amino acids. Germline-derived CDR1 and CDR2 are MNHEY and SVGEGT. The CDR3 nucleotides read TGTGCCAGCAGTTACCAGACGGTAGCGGCAGCAAGCCAGGCGCAGTATTTT. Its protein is CASSYQTVAAASQAQYF.

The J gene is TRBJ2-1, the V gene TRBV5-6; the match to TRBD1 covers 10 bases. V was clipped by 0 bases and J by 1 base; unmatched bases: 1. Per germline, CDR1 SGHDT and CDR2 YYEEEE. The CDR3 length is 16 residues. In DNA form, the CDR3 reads TGTGCCAGCAGCTTGGGGACAGGGGGTTCCTACAATGAGCAGTTCTTC. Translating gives CASSLGTGGSYNEQFF.

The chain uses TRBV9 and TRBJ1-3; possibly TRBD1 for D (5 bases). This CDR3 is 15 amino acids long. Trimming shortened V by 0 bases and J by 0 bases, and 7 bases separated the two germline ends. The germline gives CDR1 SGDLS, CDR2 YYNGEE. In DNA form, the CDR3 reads TGTGCCAGCAGCGTAGAACAGGCCTCTGGAAACACCATATATTTT. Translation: CASSVEQASGNTIYF.

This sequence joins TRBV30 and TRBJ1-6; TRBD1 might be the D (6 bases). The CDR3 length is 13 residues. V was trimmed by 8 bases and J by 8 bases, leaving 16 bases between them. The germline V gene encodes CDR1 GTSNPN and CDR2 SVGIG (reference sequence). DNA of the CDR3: TGTGCCCAGAACACAGGGTCTGATTCACCCCTCCACTTT. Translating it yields CAQNTGSDSPLHF.